This is a list of T cell receptor beta chains from one sample in a study of regulatory T cells in long-lasting Graves disease. TCRdb re-called the multiplex PCR reads through MiXCR, storing one row per CDR3 protein. Of a few hundred thousand distinct CDR3 sequences in the sample, roughly a quarter were seen once. The input for sequencing was peripheral blood mononuclear cells (PBMCs), taken when the disease was refractory, from a patient treated with antithyroid drugs. The receptors here all came from a female donor with Graves disease. Both conserved end residues are part of each CDR3. The D gene is left open where the match is weak. Part of the rows lack a size; the others show once, few, many or a class for expanded clones.

>TRBD2|TRBJ2-7|TRBV20-1|.
CSARGFRSSGSECEQYF
TGCAGTGCTAGAGGCTTCCGGTCTAGCGGGAGTGAGTGCGAGCAGTACTTC
>TRBD1|TRBJ1-3|TRBV25-1|.
CASSKWDRGQSGSGNTIYF
TGTGCCAGCAGTAAATGGGACAGGGGACAAAGCGGCTCTGGAAACACCATATATTTT
>TRBD2|TRBJ2-7|TRBV7-2|.
CASSLAPSGDYEQYF
TGTGCCAGCAGCTTAGCTCCTAGCGGAGATTACGAGCAGTACTTC
>.|TRBJ1-3|TRBV12-3/TRBV12-4|.
CASSTYSDTGNTIYF
TGTGCCAGCAGCACCTACAGCGATACTGGAAACACCATATATTTT
>.|TRBJ2-5|TRBV25-1|once
CASSDHHQETQYF
TGTGCCAGCAGTGACCACCACCAAGAGACCCAGTACTTC
>.|TRBJ1-1|TRBV20-1|.
CSANPEGISNTEAFF
TGCAGTGCCAACCCAGAGGGGATCTCGAACACTGAAGCTTTCTTT
>.|TRBJ2-3|TRBV28|few
CASSLLGDTQYF
TGTGCCAGCAGCTTGCTAGGAGATACGCAGTATTTT
>TRBD1|TRBJ2-7|TRBV7-9|.
CASSSRDSRYEQYF
TGTGCCAGCAGCTCCCGGGACAGCCGTTACGAGCAGTACTTC
>TRBD1|TRBJ1-5|TRBV28|many
CASSSSLGTARGAQHF
TGTGCCAGCAGTTCTTCTCTGGGGACAGCCCGAGGGGCCCAGCATTTT
>TRBD2|TRBJ2-1|TRBV2|many
CASSDFEREGKNEQFF
TGTGCCAGCAGTGATTTTGAGCGGGAGGGTAAGAATGAGCAGTTCTTC
>TRBD2|TRBJ2-3|TRBV20-1|few
CSRQAGGETDTQYF
TGCAGTCGTCAAGCGGGAGGTGAGACAGATACGCAGTATTTT
>TRBD2|TRBJ2-5|TRBV7-8|many
CASSHLLAGGPRGETQYF
TGTGCCAGCAGCCACCTCCTAGCGGGAGGGCCAAGGGGTGAGACCCAGTACTTC
>TRBD2|TRBJ2-7|TRBV28|many
CASGSSGNAYEQYF
TGTGCCAGCGGATCTAGCGGTAACGCCTACGAGCAGTACTTC
>.|TRBJ1-2|TRBV19|many
CASSRTDYGYTF
TGCGCCAGCAGCCGAACGGATTATGGCTACACCTTC
>TRBD2|TRBJ2-1|TRBV6-5|.
CASSYSSTRGTSSYNEQFF
TGTGCCAGCAGTTACTCGAGTACCCGCGGGACTAGCAGCTACAATGAGCAGTTCTTC
>.|TRBJ2-2|TRBV2|many
CASSPRQVGTGELFF
TGTGCCAGCAGCCCCAGGCAGGTTGGCACCGGGGAGCTGTTTTTT
>.|TRBJ2-7|TRBV29-1|.
CSVLGDEQYF
TGCAGCGTTTTGGGGGACGAGCAGTACTTC
>.|TRBJ2-5|TRBV14|.
CASSNQGWETQYF
TGTGCCAGCAGCAATCAGGGATGGGAGACCCAGTACTTC
>.|TRBJ1-1|TRBV9|few
CASSESPQGSGAFF
TGTGCCAGCAGCGAAAGTCCACAGGGATCGGGCGCTTTCTTT
>TRBD1|TRBJ2-7|TRBV5-1|few
CASSLGSTGGFDEQYF
TGCGCCAGCAGCTTGGGGTCGACAGGGGGCTTCGACGAGCAGTACTTC
>.|TRBJ2-3|TRBV6-2/TRBV6-3|once
CASSVVTDTQYF
TGTGCCAGCTCTGTGGTCACAGATACGCAGTATTTT
>TRBD1|TRBJ2-5|TRBV12-3/TRBV12-4|many
CASSLDRGETQYF
TGTGCCAGCAGCTTGGACAGGGGGGAGACCCAGTACTTC